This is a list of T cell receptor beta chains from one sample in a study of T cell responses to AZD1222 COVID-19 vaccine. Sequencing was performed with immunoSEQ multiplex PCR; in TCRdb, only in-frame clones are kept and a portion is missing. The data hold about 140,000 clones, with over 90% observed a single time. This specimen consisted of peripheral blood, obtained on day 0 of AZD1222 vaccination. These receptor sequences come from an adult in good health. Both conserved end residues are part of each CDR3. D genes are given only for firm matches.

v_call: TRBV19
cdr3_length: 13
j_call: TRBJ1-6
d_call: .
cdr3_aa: CATRTVDNSPLHF
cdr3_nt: TGTGCCACGCGGACGGTCGATAATTCACCCCTCCACTTT

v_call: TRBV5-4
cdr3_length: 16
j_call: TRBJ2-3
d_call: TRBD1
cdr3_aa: CASSTFGTGSTDTQYF
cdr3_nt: TGTGCCAGCAGCACCTTCGGGACAGGAAGCACAGATACGCAGTATTTT

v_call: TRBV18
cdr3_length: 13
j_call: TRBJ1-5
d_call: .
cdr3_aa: CASSPDGNQPQHF
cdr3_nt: TGTGCCAGCTCACCCGACGGGAATCAGCCCCAGCATTTT

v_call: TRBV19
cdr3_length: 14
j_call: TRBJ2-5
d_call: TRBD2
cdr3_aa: CASNSLAGGETQYF
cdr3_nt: TGTGCCAGTAACTCACTAGCGGGGGGAGAGACCCAGTACTTC

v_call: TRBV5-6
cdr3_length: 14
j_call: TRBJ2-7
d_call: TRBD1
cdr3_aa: CASSLGQGPYEQYF
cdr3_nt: TGTGCCAGCAGCTTGGGACAGGGCCCCTACGAGCAGTACTTC

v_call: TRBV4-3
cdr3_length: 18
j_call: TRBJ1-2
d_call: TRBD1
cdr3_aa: CASSQRFGDSRSNYGYTF
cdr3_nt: TGCGCCAGCAGCCAACGCTTCGGGGACAGCCGTTCAAACTATGGCTACACCTTC

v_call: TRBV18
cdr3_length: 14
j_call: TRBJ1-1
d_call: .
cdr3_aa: CASSPLTGGSEAFF
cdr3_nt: TGTGCCAGCTCACCTCTCACAGGAGGCTCTGAAGCTTTCTTT

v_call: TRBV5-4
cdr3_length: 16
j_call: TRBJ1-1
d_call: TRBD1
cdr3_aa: CASSRYRQGMNTEAFF
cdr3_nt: TGTGCCAGCAGCAGATACCGACAGGGAATGAACACTGAAGCTTTCTTT

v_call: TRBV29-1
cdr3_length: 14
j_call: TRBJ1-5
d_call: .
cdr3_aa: CSVPGGPGDQPQHF
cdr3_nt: TGCAGCGTTCCGGGGGGGCCAGGGGATCAGCCCCAGCATTTT

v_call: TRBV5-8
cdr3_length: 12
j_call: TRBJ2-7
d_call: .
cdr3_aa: CASSLTPYEQYF
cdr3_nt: TGTGCCAGCAGCTTAACACCCTACGAGCAGTACTTC

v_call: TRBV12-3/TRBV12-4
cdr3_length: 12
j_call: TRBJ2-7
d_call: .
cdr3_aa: CASSLALNEQYF
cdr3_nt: TGTGCCAGCAGTTTAGCGCTTAACGAGCAGTACTTC

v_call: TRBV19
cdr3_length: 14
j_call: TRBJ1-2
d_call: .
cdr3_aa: CASSIELTAYGYTF
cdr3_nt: TGTGCCAGTAGTATAGAGTTGACAGCCTATGGCTACACCTTC

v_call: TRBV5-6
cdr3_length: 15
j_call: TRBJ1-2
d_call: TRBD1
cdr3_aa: CASSLGQGPLYGYTF
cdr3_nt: TGTGCCAGCAGCCTTGGACAGGGCCCCCTTTATGGCTACACCTTC

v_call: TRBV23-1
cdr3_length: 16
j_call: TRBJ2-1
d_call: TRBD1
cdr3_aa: CASSADRQGLYNEQFF
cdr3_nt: TGCGCCAGCTCCGCGGACCGACAGGGCCTTTACAATGAGCAGTTCTTC